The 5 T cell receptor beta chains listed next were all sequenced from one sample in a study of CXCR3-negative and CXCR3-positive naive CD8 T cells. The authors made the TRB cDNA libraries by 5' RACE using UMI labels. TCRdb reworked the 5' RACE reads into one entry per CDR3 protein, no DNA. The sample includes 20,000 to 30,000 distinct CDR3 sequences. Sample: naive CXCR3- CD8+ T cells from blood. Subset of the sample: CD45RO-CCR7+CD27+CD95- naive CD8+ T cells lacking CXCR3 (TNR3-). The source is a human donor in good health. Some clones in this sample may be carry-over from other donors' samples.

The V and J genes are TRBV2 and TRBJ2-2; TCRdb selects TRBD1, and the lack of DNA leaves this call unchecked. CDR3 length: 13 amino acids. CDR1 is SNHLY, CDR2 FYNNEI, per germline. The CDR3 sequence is CASSNRGFGELFF.

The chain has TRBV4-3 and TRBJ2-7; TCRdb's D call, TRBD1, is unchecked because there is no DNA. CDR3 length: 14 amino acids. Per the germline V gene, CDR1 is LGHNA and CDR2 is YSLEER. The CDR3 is CASSQDSAGYEQYF.

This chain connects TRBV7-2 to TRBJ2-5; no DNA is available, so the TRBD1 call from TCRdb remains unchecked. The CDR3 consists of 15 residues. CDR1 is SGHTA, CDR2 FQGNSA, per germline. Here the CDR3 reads CASSPSGTGLKTQYF.

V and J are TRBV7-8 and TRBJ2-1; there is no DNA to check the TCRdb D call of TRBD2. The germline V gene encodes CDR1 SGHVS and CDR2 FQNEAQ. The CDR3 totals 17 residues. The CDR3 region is CASSYRLAGVADNEQFF.

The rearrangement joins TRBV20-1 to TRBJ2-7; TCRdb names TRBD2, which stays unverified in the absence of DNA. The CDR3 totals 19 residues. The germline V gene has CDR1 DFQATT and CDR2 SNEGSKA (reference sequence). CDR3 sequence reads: CSARKQPGTSGGGGYEQYF.